This T cell receptor (beta chain) was captured by sequencing in a study of blood T cell repertoires in COVID-19. CDR3 length: 15 amino acids. V shed 8 bases and J shed 6 bases, with 22 bases lying between them. Germline V CDR1 and CDR2: ENHRY, SYGVKD. In the original processing: Reference gene primer amplification in the assay estimated nucleated cell counts. The data were produced by immunoSEQ multiplex PCR, yet TCRdb's version contains in-frame clones alone and is incomplete. V and J calls and clone size are given by that table; D and trimming were obtained from the DNA. The data show 170,000 or so clones, roughly 88% seen once.

Sequencing used peripheral blood. The chain recombines TRBV10-3 with TRBJ2-5; a weak D match, TRBD1 (7 bases). The clonotype originates from a woman aged 60 to 75 with acute or convalescent COVID-19. For the CDR3, the DNA is TGTGCCATCCGGGCGGGGCAGGGGGATTTGAAGACCCAGTACTTC. It specifies CAIRAGQGDLKTQYF.